Listed below are T cell receptor beta chains from one sample, sequenced in a study of cytomegalovirus exposure and HLA in healthy donors. The table came from immunoSEQ multiplex PCR; TCRdb's copy has only in-frame clones and leaves some out. The profile shows 100,000 to 150,000 clones, approximately 65% of them singletons. The sequencing input was PBMCs. The source is a man aged 18 to 35 in good health and CMV-seronegative. Each CDR3 is given with its conserved first and last residue. Each record gives: clone size, J gene, V gene, D gene, CDR3 protein, CDR3 DNA. The D gene is left open where the match is weak. Size is omitted from some rows. Given values are once, few, many or a class for expanded clones.

clone size: -; J gene: TRBJ2-5; V gene: TRBV7-6; D gene: -; CDR3 protein: CASSLVMIGGLPQETQYF; CDR3 DNA: TGTGCCAGCAGCTTAGTGATGATCGGGGGTCTCCCTCAAGAGACCCAGTACTTC
clone size: -; J gene: TRBJ2-2; V gene: TRBV27; D gene: TRBD2; CDR3 protein: CASSFGTSRAGELFF; CDR3 DNA: TGTGCCAGCAGTTTCGGGACTAGCAGGGCCGGGGAGCTGTTTTTT
clone size: -; J gene: TRBJ1-4; V gene: TRBV27; D gene: -; CDR3 protein: CASRLRVKAGEKLFF; CDR3 DNA: TGTGCCAGCAGACTCCGGGTGAAGGCTGGTGAAAAACTGTTTTTT
clone size: -; J gene: TRBJ2-5; V gene: TRBV5-4; D gene: -; CDR3 protein: CSSSFVPAAGETQYF; CDR3 DNA: TGTTCCAGCAGCTTCGTTCCAGCCGCGGGAGAGACCCAGTACTTC
clone size: few; J gene: TRBJ1-5; V gene: TRBV19; D gene: TRBD1; CDR3 protein: CASWDRASNQPQHF; CDR3 DNA: TGTGCCAGTTGGGACAGGGCGAGCAATCAGCCCCAGCATTTT
clone size: -; J gene: TRBJ2-7; V gene: TRBV30; D gene: -; CDR3 protein: CAWSVQGCEQYF; CDR3 DNA: TGTGCCTGGAGTGTACAGGGTTGCGAGCAGTACTTC
clone size: -; J gene: TRBJ1-1; V gene: TRBV19; D gene: TRBD1; CDR3 protein: CASSTNRGRNTEAFF; CDR3 DNA: TGTGCCAGTAGCACGAACAGGGGGCGCAACACTGAAGCTTTCTTT
clone size: -; J gene: TRBJ2-2; V gene: TRBV5-1; D gene: -; CDR3 protein: CASSKTGNTGELFF; CDR3 DNA: TGCGCCAGCAGCAAAACAGGGAACACCGGGGAGCTGTTTTTT
clone size: -; J gene: TRBJ1-2; V gene: TRBV21-1; D gene: -; CDR3 protein: CASSTSGSGYTF; CDR3 DNA: TGTGCCAGCAGCACTTCAGGGTCTGGCTACACCTTC
clone size: -; J gene: TRBJ1-6; V gene: TRBV5-6; D gene: -; CDR3 protein: CASGGSKAYNSPLHF; CDR3 DNA: TGTGCCAGTGGCGGCAGTAAGGCTTATAATTCACCCCTCCACTTT